Listed below are T cell receptor beta chains from one sample, sequenced in a study of T cell repertoires in cytomegalovirus infection. TCRdb analysed the reads with MiXCR anew, one entry per CDR3 protein. The sample includes 600,000 to 800,000 distinct CDR3 sequences, roughly 24% of them seen just once. Sequenced material: CD8+ T cells from PBMCs. These receptors were taken from a human donor in good health (CMV status not recorded). Some clones in this sample may be carry-over from other donors' samples. Each CDR3 is given with its conserved first and last residue. Fields, in order: V gene, CDR3 length, clone size, D gene, J gene, CDR3 DNA, CDR3 protein. D genes are given only for firm matches. Clone size is stated in some rows and not others, as once, few, many or a class when expanded.

TRBV29-1	12	NA	NA	TRBJ1-5	TGCAGCGTTAAGGCAATCAATCAGCCCCAGCATTTT	CSVKAINQPQHF
TRBV7-2	14	many	TRBD2	TRBJ2-1	TGTGCCAGCAGCAGACTAGCGGACCTCAATGAGCAGTTCTTC	CASSRLADLNEQFF
TRBV11-2	17	few	NA	TRBJ2-1	NA	CASSFWRGAITYNEQFF
TRBV20-1	19	NA	NA	TRBJ1-2	TGCAGTGCTAGAGATGGGGGGGGGGCCGTTCCCAGGGAGAACTATGGCTACACCTTC	CSARDGGGAVPRENYGYTF
TRBV24-1	15	few	NA	TRBJ2-6	TGTGCCACCAGTGATTTGAGGGAACCAACCAACGTCCTGACTTTC	CATSDLREPTNVLTF
TRBV6-5	15	many	NA	TRBJ2-6	TGTGCCAGCAGTCCCCAGGATCCTGGGGCCAACGTCCTGACTTTC	CASSPQDPGANVLTF
TRBV14	16	NA	NA	TRBJ2-1	TGTGCCAGCAGCCAAGATGGCAGGGCCGTGGACAATGAGCAGTTCTTC	CASSQDGRAVDNEQFF
TRBV11-2	16	few	NA	TRBJ2-1	TGTGCCAGCAGCAAACGACAAGACTTCTCCTACAATGAGCAGTTCTTC	CASSKRQDFSYNEQFF
TRBV20-1	15	few	NA	TRBJ1-4	TGCAGTGCTAGAGATCCGGCCCGGAGCGGTGAAAAACTGTTTTTT	CSARDPARSGEKLFF
TRBV12-3/TRBV12-4	13	many	NA	TRBJ1-1	TGTGCCAGCACCAAGGCAGGCAACACTGAAGCTTTCTTT	CASTKAGNTEAFF
TRBV20-1	16	NA	TRBD2	TRBJ2-1	TGCAGTGCTAGAGATATCGGGGGGGGGGCCTACAATGAGCAGTTCTTC	CSARDIGGGAYNEQFF
TRBV7-2	13	many	NA	TRBJ2-7	TGTGCCAGCAGCTTAGCGACGGCCGCACAGCAGTACTTC	CASSLATAAQQYF
TRBV5-1	16	NA	NA	TRBJ2-1	TGCGCCAGCAGCCCCGGGGAGGGGGCGGTGTACAATGAGCAGTTCTTC	CASSPGEGAVYNEQFF
TRBV7-6	14	many	NA	TRBJ2-3	TGTGCCAGCAGCCCGACGGGACCCACAGATACGCAGTATTTT	CASSPTGPTDTQYF
TRBV28	18	few	TRBD1	TRBJ2-1	TGTGCCAGCAGTTTATGGGGGAACCGGGACAGGGAAGACAATGAGCAGTTCTTC	CASSLWGNRDREDNEQFF
TRBV6-2/TRBV6-3	14	few	TRBD1	TRBJ2-5	TGTGCCAGCAGATCGGACAGGCCCCAAGCGGACCAGTACTTC	CASRSDRPQADQYF
TRBV6-5	14	few	NA	TRBJ2-1	TGTGCCAGCAGTTGGATGGAGAGACCTAATGAGCAGTTCTTC	CASSWMERPNEQFF
TRBV13	15	few	TRBD2	TRBJ2-7	TGTGCCAGCAGCCTTAGCGGGGGCCGCTCCTACGAGCAGTACTTC	CASSLSGGRSYEQYF
TRBV12-3/TRBV12-4	12	few	NA	TRBJ2-7	TGTGCCAGCAGTTTCCACCGGGGCGAGCAGTACTTC	CASSFHRGEQYF
TRBV7-2	16	many	NA	TRBJ1-3	TGTGCCAGCAGCTTAGTCGGGGAAGACTCTGGAAACACCATATATTTT	CASSLVGEDSGNTIYF
TRBV6-6	14	many	NA	TRBJ1-5	TGTGCCAGCACCTTCGCCTTGGCAAATCAGCCCCAGCATTTT	CASTFALANQPQHF
TRBV28	16	many	NA	TRBJ2-5	TGTGCCAGCAGCATCCATTTGAGAGGATCGAACAAGACCCAGTACTTC	CASSIHLRGSNKTQYF
TRBV12-5	13	many	NA	TRBJ2-1	TGTGCTAGTGGGGGTTTACCCTCCAATGAGCAGTTCTTC	CASGGLPSNEQFF
TRBV27	15	NA	TRBD1	TRBJ2-1	TGTGCCAGCAGCCAAATCAGGGGGCTTCGGAATGAGCAGTTCTTC	CASSQIRGLRNEQFF
TRBV29-1	13	NA	NA	TRBJ2-1	TGCAGCGTTGAGGTACCGGTCTACAATGAGCAGTTCTTC	CSVEVPVYNEQFF
TRBV29-1	17	NA	NA	TRBJ2-1	TGCAGCGTTGAAGGTAGTAATAGAGGAATTTCCTACAATGAGCAGTTCTTC	CSVEGSNRGISYNEQFF
TRBV7-8	17	many	TRBD2	TRBJ2-3	TGTGCCAGCAGCTTACTAAACAGCGGGGTGAGCACAGATACGCAGTATTTT	CASSLLNSGVSTDTQYF
TRBV7-9	17	many	TRBD1	TRBJ2-5	TGTGCCAGCAGCGGATTTAGCGGGACAGGGGGCGTAGAGACCCAGTACTTC	CASSGFSGTGGVETQYF
TRBV20-1	9	few	NA	TRBJ2-5	TGCAGTGCTCAAGAGACCCAGTACTTC	CSAQETQYF
TRBV7-9	13	NA	NA	TRBJ1-5	TGTGCCAGCAGCTTGGAATTTAGTCAGCCCCAGCATTTT	CASSLEFSQPQHF
TRBV7-9	14	few	NA	TRBJ2-1	TGTGCCAGCAGCTTAGCGCAAAAGGCCAATGAGCAGTTCTTC	CASSLAQKANEQFF
TRBV7-8	14	many	TRBD2	TRBJ2-4	TGTGCCAGCAGCTGGGGGGGTGGCAAAAACATTCAGTACTTC	CASSWGGGKNIQYF
TRBV6-6	11	NA	NA	TRBJ2-5	TGTGCCACTTTAGCAGGCGAGACCCAGTACTTC	CATLAGETQYF
TRBV7-6	17	NA	NA	TRBJ2-3	TGTGCCAGCAGCTTAGCAAGGGGACGAGACAACACAGATACGCAGTATTTT	CASSLARGRDNTDTQYF
TRBV5-1	13	many	NA	TRBJ2-1	TGTGCCAGCAGCTTAGGGGGGTACAATGAGCAGTTCTTC	CASSLGGYNEQFF
TRBV2	14	once	NA	TRBJ2-3	TGTGCCAGCAGTGAGTCGGGCGTGGAAGATACGCAGTATTTT	CASSESGVEDTQYF
TRBV29-1	14	few	TRBD2	TRBJ2-1	TGCAGCGTTGGGGGAGCGGGGGCCGACAATGAGCAGTTCTTC	CSVGGAGADNEQFF
TRBV6-5	16	few	TRBD1	TRBJ2-7	TGTGCCAGCAGTAGCACCTGGACAGGGGGCGAATACGAGCAGTACTTC	CASSSTWTGGEYEQYF
TRBV7-2	16	NA	TRBD2	TRBJ2-7	TGTGCCAGCAGCCCCCGACTAGCGGGGGCGTACTACGAGCAGTACTTC	CASSPRLAGAYYEQYF
TRBV5-6	17	NA	NA	TRBJ2-1	TGTGCCAGCAGACCTATTCGGGACCATTCCTTAAACAATGAGCAGTTCTTC	CASRPIRDHSLNNEQFF
TRBV6-8	15	NA	NA	TRBJ2-3	TGTGCCATCAGTTCAAGCGGTGGGGATGGAGATACGCAGTATTTT	CAISSSGGDGDTQYF